What follows is one T cell receptor beta chain and its context. What it binds is not known. These data come from a study of T cell repertoires in cytomegalovirus infection. Study-wide findings and caveats: Clonotypes of TCR beta that were HLA-C-restricted and CMV-specific dominated the ex vivo response.

TCRdb re-called the reads with MiXCR, one entry per CDR3 protein. The sample has approximately 910,000 distinct CDR3 sequences; 31% are singletons. Germline CDR1 and CDR2: SEHNR and FQNEAQ (reference sequence). The CDR3 is 15 amino acids. Trimming pared 1 base from V and 10 bases from J, leaving 17 bases between. This TCR derives from a human donor in good health (CMV status not recorded). Some clones in this sample may be carry-over from other donors' samples. The chain combines TRBV7-9 with TRBJ1-3, with no clear D. The sample consisted of cultured CD8+ T cells from PBMCs, taken from culture after CMV antigen stimulation. CDR3 protein: CASSLGDYEGETIYF. DNA for the CDR3: TGTGCCAGCAGCTTAGGAGATTACGAGGGAGAGACCATATATTTT. Based on the CDR3 plus reference TRBV7-9 and TRBJ1-3, the full variable domain is DTGVSQNPRHKITKRGQNVTFRCDPISEHNRLYWYRQTLGQGPEFLTYFQNEAQLEKSRLLSDRFSAERPKGSFSTLEIQRTEQGDSAMYLCASSLGDYEGETIYFGEGSWLTVV.